A single sample is the source of the 3 T cell receptor beta chains below, sequenced in a study of blood T cell repertoires in COVID-19. The assay was immunoSEQ multiplex PCR, and TCRdb's table has in-frame clones only and misses some. This sample carries 75,000 to 95,000 clones, 85% of them seen once, and the ten largest clones take 3.4%. Sequenced material: peripheral blood. The receptors shown here come from a man aged 50-59 years with acute or convalescent COVID-19.

The rearrangement links TRBV6-5 to TRBJ2-3, with 10 bases matching TRBD1. Germline CDR1 MNHEY, CDR2 SVGAGI. V was clipped by 5 bases and J by 2 bases; unmatched bases: 4. This CDR3 is 15 amino acids long. CDR3 DNA sequence: TGTGCCAGCAGTAGGGACAGGGGATCCACAGATACGCAGTATTTT. Protein sequence: CASSRDRGSTDTQYF.

The sample holds one count of this clone. V and J are TRBV6-2 or TRBV6-3 and TRBJ1-5; 10 bases match TRBD1. The CDR3 runs to 15 residues. V shed 3 bases, J shed 9 bases, and the junction held 8 bases outside the gene matches. Germline-derived CDR1 and CDR2 are MNHEY and SVGEGT. The chain's CDR3 is CASSYSGQGMGPQHF. CDR3 nucleotide sequence: TGTGCCAGCAGTTATTCGGGACAGGGGATGGGGCCCCAGCATTTT.

The chain carries TRBV2 and TRBJ1-6; no reliable D call. V lost 4 bases and J 10 bases, leaving 14 bases between the germline ends. The germline V gene encodes CDR1 SNHLY and CDR2 FYNNEI. The CDR3 has 14 residues. For the CDR3, the DNA is TGTGCCAGCAGTGGGAGGGTGGTGGGATCACCCCTCCACTTT. Translating gives CASSGRVVGSPLHF.